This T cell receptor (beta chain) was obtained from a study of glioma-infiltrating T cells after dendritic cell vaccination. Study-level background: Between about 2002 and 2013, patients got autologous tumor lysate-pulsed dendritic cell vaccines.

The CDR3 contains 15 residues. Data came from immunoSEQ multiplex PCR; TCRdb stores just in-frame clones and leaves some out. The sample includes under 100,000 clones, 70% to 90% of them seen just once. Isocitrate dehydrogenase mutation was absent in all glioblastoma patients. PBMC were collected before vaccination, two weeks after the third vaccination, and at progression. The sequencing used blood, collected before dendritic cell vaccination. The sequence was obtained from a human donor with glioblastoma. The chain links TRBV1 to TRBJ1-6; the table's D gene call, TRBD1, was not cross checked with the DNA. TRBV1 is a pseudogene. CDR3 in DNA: TGCACCAGCAGCCCCCGGGACATCTATAATTCACCCCTCCACTTT. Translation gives CTSSPRDIYNSPLHF.